Listed below are T cell receptor beta chains from one sample, sequenced in a study of T-cell memory formation after mild COVID-19. One entry per CDR3 protein results from TCRdb running MiXCR on the 5' RACE reads. Of around 530,000 distinct CDR3 sequences in the sample, about 20% were seen once. The sequenced sample was PBMCs or a T cell subset sorted from them (not recorded which). All receptors come from an adult woman who had mild COVID-19 (a few samples of this study predate the infection). Cell type and time point are not known. The CDR3 runs from the conserved cysteine through the conserved F or W. The D gene is left open where the match is weak. Clone sizes are given selectively: once, few, many, or a class where the clone is expanded.

v_gene	abundance	d_gene	j_gene	CDR3aa	CDR3nt
TRBV15	few	-	TRBJ1-4	CATSRVGGLDEKLFF	TGTGCCACCAGCAGAGTCGGGGGGCTTGATGAAAAACTGTTTTTT
TRBV12-3/TRBV12-4	-	TRBD1	TRBJ1-1	CASRSRGWNTEAFF	TGTGCCAGCAGATCCAGGGGGTGGAACACTGAAGCTTTCTTT
TRBV5-1	-	-	TRBJ2-7	CASSLEGDDIYEQYF	TGCGCCAGCAGCTTGGAAGGGGACGATATCTACGAGCAGTACTTC
TRBV12-3/TRBV12-4	-	-	TRBJ1-6	CASSFGGFNSPLHF	TGTGCCAGCAGTTTCGGGGGTTTTAATTCACCCCTCCACTTT
TRBV5-1	-	TRBD1	TRBJ1-2	CASSDRRGLGYTF	TGCGCCAGCAGCGACCGGAGGGGGCTTGGCTACACCTTC
TRBV5-1	-	TRBD1	TRBJ2-5	CASSSRDRGYQETQYF	TGCGCCAGCAGCTCCCGGGACAGGGGTTACCAAGAGACCCAGTACTTC
TRBV24-1	-	-	TRBJ1-1	CATSAGWNTEAFF	TGTGCCACCAGCGCAGGCTGGAACACTGAAGCTTTCTTT
TRBV7-9	-	-	TRBJ2-5	CASSFYGLAGYF	TGTGCCAGCAGCTTCTACGGACTGGCCGGGTACTTC
TRBV20-1	few	-	TRBJ2-3	CSASQGFSTDTQYF	TGCAGTGCCTCTCAGGGATTTAGCACAGATACGCAGTATTTT
TRBV12-5	-	TRBD1	TRBJ1-5	CASGAATGGVQPQHF	TGTGCTAGTGGTGCCGCGACAGGGGGCGTTCAGCCCCAGCATTTT
TRBV15	-	TRBD1	TRBJ1-2	CATSIRTGGGGYTF	TGTGCCACCAGCATACGGACAGGGGGTGGAGGCTACACCTTC
TRBV5-1	few	TRBD2	TRBJ2-1	CASSSRTSGEGSYNEQFF	TGCGCCAGCAGCTCCCGGACTAGCGGGGAGGGCTCCTACAATGAGCAGTTCTTC
TRBV12-3/TRBV12-4	-	-	TRBJ2-1	CASRSTRSPGEQFF	TGTGCCAGCAGGAGTACTAGGTCCCCTGGTGAGCAGTTCTTC
TRBV7-8	-	TRBD2	TRBJ2-3	CASSLGTSRGTDTQYF	TGTGCCAGCAGCTTAGGGACTAGCCGTGGCACAGATACGCAGTATTTT
TRBV4-2	-	-	TRBJ2-1	CASSSIGRGRLVDEQFF	TGTGCCAGCAGCTCAATTGGGCGGGGAAGGTTAGTCGATGAGCAGTTCTTC
TRBV30	-	TRBD2	TRBJ2-7	CALAGALTYEQYF	TGTGCCCTAGCGGGGGCCCTAACCTACGAGCAGTACTTC
TRBV6-5	-	TRBD2	TRBJ2-1	CASSYTVGGTSGAVYNEQFF	TGTGCCAGCAGTTACACGGTCGGGGGGACTAGCGGGGCGGTCTACAATGAGCAGTTCTTC
TRBV6-2/TRBV6-3	many	TRBD2	TRBJ2-1	CASTLYLGTSRNEQFF	TGTGCCAGCACTCTTTACCTCGGGACTAGCCGTAATGAGCAGTTCTTC
TRBV7-2	-	TRBD1	TRBJ1-1	CASSLEGALGTEAFF	TGTGCCAGCAGCTTAGAGGGGGCGCTTGGAACTGAAGCTTTCTTT
TRBV27	-	-	TRBJ2-7	CATSGGGSYEQYF	TGTGCCACCTCAGGGGGGGGCTCCTACGAGCAGTACTTC
TRBV7-2	few	-	TRBJ1-1	CASSLARTSLRRAFF	TGTGCCAGCAGCTTAGCTCGAACCAGTTTGAGGCGAGCTTTCTTT
TRBV7-3	few	-	TRBJ2-4	CASSPDTGALNIQYF	TGTGCCAGCAGCCCGGATACGGGGGCGCTGAACATTCAGTACTTC
TRBV30	-	-	TRBJ1-2	CAWRQRGYTF	TGTGCCTGGAGACAGCGTGGCTACACCTTC
TRBV2	few	-	TRBJ2-1	CASSGGFYNEQFF	TGTGCCAGCAGTGGGGGATTCTACAATGAGCAGTTCTTC
TRBV5-5	few	-	TRBJ2-2	CASSLEWGGELFF	TGTGCCAGCAGCTTGGAATGGGGCGGGGAGCTGTTTTTT
TRBV5-1	-	-	TRBJ2-7	CASRMKGTDEQYF	TGCGCCAGCCGAATGAAGGGGACTGACGAGCAGTACTTC
TRBV6-1	-	-	TRBJ1-1	CASSEAGRGTEAFF	TGTGCCAGCAGTGAAGCAGGACGGGGCACTGAAGCTTTCTTT
TRBV5-1	-	TRBD2	TRBJ2-1	CASSDTSGTNEQFF	TGCGCCAGCAGCGACACTAGCGGCACAAATGAGCAGTTCTTC
TRBV24-1	few	-	TRBJ2-1	CATSRTDYNEQFF	TGTGCCACCAGTCGAACGGATTACAATGAGCAGTTCTTC
TRBV2	-	-	TRBJ1-6	CASSEQLNNSPLHF	TGTGCCAGCAGTGAACAGCTTAATAATTCACCCCTCCACTTT
TRBV5-1	-	-	TRBJ2-3	CASSFGFGDDTDTQYF	TGCGCCAGCAGCTTTGGTTTCGGGGATGACACAGATACGCAGTATTTT
TRBV3-1	few	-	TRBJ2-1	CASSQVVTEQFF	TGTGCCAGCAGCCAAGTTGTGACTGAGCAGTTCTTC
TRBV12-3/TRBV12-4	few	TRBD1	TRBJ2-4	CASNPHPGQTKNIQYF	TGTGCCAGCAATCCCCACCCGGGACAGACCAAAAACATTCAGTACTTC
TRBV12-3/TRBV12-4	-	-	TRBJ1-2	CASGGERRGYTF	TGTGCCAGCGGGGGGGAGAGACGCGGCTACACCTTC
TRBV7-6	-	-	TRBJ2-1	CASSLYRDSGINEQFF	TGTGCCAGCAGCCTATACCGGGACTCAGGGATCAATGAGCAGTTCTTC
TRBV6-5	few	-	TRBJ1-5	CASSPSTGNQPQHF	TGTGCCAGCAGCCCTTCCACAGGGAATCAGCCCCAGCATTTT
TRBV5-1	-	TRBD1	TRBJ1-2	CASTDRAGYGYTF	TGCGCCAGCACCGACAGGGCCGGCTATGGCTACACCTTC
TRBV4-1	-	-	TRBJ2-3	CASSQEGREDTQYF	TGCGCCAGCAGCCAAGAAGGCCGGGAGGATACGCAGTATTTT
TRBV7-3	-	-	TRBJ2-1	CASSLRAGGNEQFF	TGTGCCAGCAGCTTAAGGGCCGGGGGCAATGAGCAGTTCTTC
TRBV20-1	-	-	TRBJ2-1	CSARDVRGSNEQFF	TGCAGTGCTAGAGATGTACGGGGCAGCAATGAGCAGTTCTTC
TRBV12-3/TRBV12-4	-	-	TRBJ1-4	CASSPGGRSHEKLFF	TGTGCCAGCAGTCCAGGAGGGAGGTCGCATGAAAAACTGTTTTTT
TRBV7-8	-	-	TRBJ2-3	CASSLDDGLSLSTDTQYF	TGTGCCAGCAGCTTAGACGACGGCCTAAGCCTGAGCACAGATACGCAGTATTTT
TRBV27	-	-	TRBJ1-1	CASSPRRTKNTEAFF	TGTGCCAGCAGTCCCCGACGGACTAAGAACACTGAAGCTTTCTTT
TRBV6-5	few	-	TRBJ2-1	CASSSTRPPGEFF	TGTGCCAGCAGTTCTACTAGACCCCCGGGGGAGTTCTTC
TRBV12-3/TRBV12-4	-	-	TRBJ1-1	CASRHDMNTEAFF	TGTGCCAGCAGACATGATATGAACACTGAAGCTTTCTTT
TRBV7-6	many	-	TRBJ1-1	CASSLGWGNTEAFF	TGTGCCAGCAGCTTAGGATGGGGGAACACTGAAGCTTTCTTT
TRBV28	few	-	TRBJ1-5	CASSPPRVRQPQHF	TGTGCCAGCAGTCCACCGCGGGTACGACAGCCCCAGCATTTT
TRBV27	few	TRBD1	TRBJ1-1	CASSPLGTVNTEAFF	TGTGCCAGCAGTCCACTCGGGACAGTGAACACTGAAGCTTTCTTT
TRBV5-5	few	-	TRBJ2-1	CASSFGSGYNEQFF	TGTGCCAGCAGCTTCGGGAGCGGTTACAATGAGCAGTTCTTC
TRBV7-9	few	TRBD1	TRBJ1-5	CASSLASGGENQPQHF	TGTGCCAGCAGCTTAGCTTCAGGGGGCGAGAATCAGCCCCAGCATTTT
TRBV29-1	-	-	TRBJ1-2	CSVEEGWRPANYGYTF	TGCAGCGTTGAAGAGGGTTGGAGGCCAGCTAACTATGGCTACACCTTC
TRBV28	-	-	TRBJ1-5	CASRRAGNNQPQHF	TGTGCCAGCAGAAGGGCGGGGAACAATCAGCCCCAGCATTTT
TRBV9	few	TRBD2	TRBJ2-7	CASSVGGGGAYEQYF	TGTGCCAGCAGCGTAGGCGGTGGGGGGGCCTACGAGCAGTACTTC
TRBV4-1	-	TRBD2	TRBJ2-7	CASSLRREGSEQYF	TGCGCCAGCAGCCTCCGACGGGAGGGAAGCGAGCAGTACTTC